The 16 T cell receptor beta chains reported below all come from one sample, sequenced in a study of Ad26.COV2.S vaccination and SARS-CoV-2 variants. Libraries were prepared by immunoSEQ multiplex PCR; TCRdb keeps only in-frame clonotypes and omits some of them. The sample lists hundreds of thousands of clones; 89% were seen once. The treatment is: roughly 18 received Ad26.COV2.S at low or high dose, single or two shots; 5 received placebo; per-sample allocation not given. Each sample was drawn 63 days after the first injection (of vaccine or placebo). The material sequenced was peripheral blood, taken in a trial of Ad26.COV2.S vaccine versus placebo. The receptors here all came from a person between 18 and 65 years old who received the Ad26.COV2.S COVID-19 vaccine or a placebo.

The chain links TRBV5-5 to TRBJ1-2, with D possibly being TRBD1 (5 bases). Germline-derived CDR1 and CDR2 are SGHKS and YYEKEE (reference sequence). The CDR3 is made up of 14 amino acids. Trimming removed 3 bases at V and 8 bases at J, with 17 bases between. The CDR3 loop reads CASSSLGRVMGYTF. CDR3 in DNA: TGTGCCAGCAGCTCGTTGGGCAGGGTTATGGGCTACACCTTC. The whole variable domain, remainder taken from reference TRBV5-5 and TRBJ1-2, is DAGVTQSPTHLIKTRGQQVTLRCSPISGHKSVSWYQQVLGQGPQFIFQYYEKEERGRGNFPDRFSARQFPNYSSELNVNALLLGDSALYLCASSSLGRVMGYTFGSGTRLTVV.

CDR3 DNA sequence: TGTGCCAGCAGCTTAGGGGGACAGTCTGGAAACACCATATATTTT. Translating it yields CASSLGGQSGNTIYF. V and J are TRBV13 and TRBJ1-3; 7 nucleotides match TRBD1. CDR1 is PRHDT, CDR2 FYEKMQ, per germline (reference sequence). The trim removed 0 bases at V and 1 base at J, leaving 0 bases unmatched. This CDR3 is built from 15 residues.

This chain uses TRBV7-2 with TRBJ1-5, with D hard to call. Trimming took off 1 base at V and 5 bases at J, with 12 bases between the two ends. CDR1 SGHTA and CDR2 FQGNSA come from the germline V gene. The CDR3 is 15 amino acids. The CDR3 loop reads CASSLVDGVDQPQHF. CDR3 in DNA: TGTGCCAGCAGCTTAGTTGACGGGGTAGATCAGCCCCAGCATTTT.

The J gene is TRBJ2-6, the V gene TRBV14; D remains unclear. From germline, CDR1 is SGHDN and CDR2 FVKESK. The germline V and J ends were trimmed by 1 base and 0 bases, with 7 bases remaining between them. The CDR3 extends over 16 amino acids. The CDR3 is CASSQAPGSGANVLTF. In nucleotides, the CDR3 is TGTGCCAGCAGCCAAGCACCGGGCTCTGGGGCCAACGTCCTGACTTTC.

This clone was picked up one time. Other nucleotide sequences from this sample produce the same CDR3. The V gene is TRBV18, the J gene TRBJ1-2; D is unclear. From germline, CDR1 is KGHSH and CDR2 LQKENI. The CDR3 has 13 residues. The V end was cut by 3 bases, the J end by 2 bases, with 7 bases between. DNA for the CDR3: TGTGCCAGCTCACCGGACCGGAACTATGGCTACACCTTC. It specifies CASSPDRNYGYTF.

V usage is TRBV29-1 and J usage is TRBJ1-2; 7 bases match TRBD1. Unmatched junction bases numbered 2, after V lost 2 bases and J lost 5 bases. This CDR3 has 12 residues. CDR1 and CDR2 from the germline V gene are SQVTM and ANQGSEA. In nucleotides, the CDR3 is TGCAGCGTTGAACAGGGGGGTTATGGCTACACCTTC. Amino acids: CSVEQGGYGYTF. The variable domain in full, with the rest retrieved from reference TRBV29-1 and TRBJ1-2, is SAVISQKPSRDICQRGTSLTIQCQVDSQVTMMFWYRQQPGQSLTLIATANQGSEATYESGFVIDKFPISRPNLTFSTLTVSNMSPEDSSIYLCSVEQGGYGYTFGSGTRLTVV.

The chain has TRBV7-2 and TRBJ1-3; 9 nucleotides agree with TRBD1. CDR1 is SGHTA and CDR2 is FQGNSA in the germline V gene. The CDR3 covers 18 residues. The J segment lost 3 bases and the V segment lost 0 bases, leaving 9 bases of the junction unmatched. In DNA form, the CDR3 reads TGTGCCAGCAGCTTAGCCGCTATAGACAGGGGGGTTGGAAACACCATATATTTT. Amino acids: CASSLAAIDRGVGNTIYF. Based on the CDR3 plus reference TRBV7-2 and TRBJ1-3, the full variable domain is GAGVSQSPSNKVTEKGKDVELRCDPISGHTALYWYRQSLGQGLEFLIYFQGNSAPDKSGLPSDRFSAERTGGSVSTLTIQRTQQEDSAVYLCASSLAAIDRGVGNTIYFGEGSWLTVV.

This rearrangement joins TRBV2 to TRBJ2-7, with a weak D call TRBD2 (6 bases). This CDR3 has 14 amino acids. Deletions cut 7 bases from V and 1 base from J, with 14 bases between. CDR1 SNHLY and CDR2 FYNNEI come from the germline V gene. The CDR3: CASIYAGFSYEQYF. The DNA for the CDR3 is TGTGCCAGCATTTATGCGGGATTTTCCTACGAGCAGTACTTC.

This chain connects TRBV18 to TRBJ1-1; D gene unclear. CDR3 length equals 12 residues. The V and J ends lost 4 bases and 0 bases respectively, with 3 bases between them. The germline CDR1 and CDR2 sequences are KGHSH and LQKENI. CDR3 bases: TGTGCCAGCTCACTGATGAACACTGAAGCTTTCTTT. This translates into CASSLMNTEAFF.

This chain connects TRBV12-3 or TRBV12-4 to TRBJ2-5, with TRBD1 as a possible D gene (5 bases). CDR3 size: 13 residues. Trimming stripped 1 base from V and 10 bases from J, with 13 bases between. The CDR3 coding sequence is TGTGCCAGCAGTTTAGTTCCCAGGGAAGACCAGTACTTC. This sequence encodes CASSLVPREDQYF.

The CDR3 region is CASRQGGTDTQYF. In DNA, the CDR3 is TGTGCCAGCAGACAGGGGGGCACAGATACGCAGTATTTT. The chain carries TRBV25-1 and TRBJ2-3; 8 nucleotides align to TRBD1. Trimming at V came to 6 bases and at J to 1 base, leaving 0 bases not matched to a gene. The CDR3 is made up of 13 amino acids. Germline V CDR1 and CDR2: MGHDK, SYGVNS.

Of note for this clone: Other nucleotide sequences from this sample produce the same CDR3. The CDR3 is CASSLAGGEQYF. Written as DNA, the CDR3 is TGCGCCAGCAGCTTGGCCGGGGGCGAGCAGTACTTC. The genes are TRBV5-1 and TRBJ2-7; tentative D call: TRBD2 (6 bases). V was clipped by 0 bases and J by 6 bases, with 7 bases between them. CDR1 is SGHRS, CDR2 YFSETQ, per germline. This CDR3 is built from 12 residues.

The chain is built from TRBV29-1 and TRBJ1-1, with D maybe TRBD1 (5 bases). V was pared by 3 bases and J by 5 bases, with 13 bases between. Germline V gene sequence: CDR1 SQVTM, CDR2 ANQGSEA. The CDR3 is made up of 13 amino acids. This CDR3 is CSVEAGEWTEAFF. The CDR3 region has the DNA TGCAGCGTTGAGGCGGGGGAGTGGACTGAAGCTTTCTTT.

The chain has TRBV19 and TRBJ1-1; D gene ambiguous. V dropped 5 bases and J dropped 1 base, with 11 bases sitting between them. CDR3 length: 14 amino acids. Per germline, CDR1 LNHDA and CDR2 SQIVND (reference sequence). In DNA form, the CDR3 reads TGTGCCAGTAGTGTCCTAACAGCGAACACTGAAGCTTTCTTT. It yields the protein CASSVLTANTEAFF.

V usage is TRBV6-5 and J usage is TRBJ2-2; a weak D match, TRBD1 (6 bases). This CDR3 region has 16 residues. CDR1 and CDR2 from the germline V gene are MNHEY and SVGAGI. Trimming removed 2 bases at V and 5 bases at J, with 15 bases between. CDR3 residues: CASSYLDRIPTGELFF. The DNA for the CDR3 is TGTGCCAGCAGTTACCTAGACAGGATCCCAACCGGGGAGCTGTTTTTT.

The chain carries TRBV30 and TRBJ1-6; D call uncertain. Germline CDR1 and CDR2: GTSNPN and SVGIG (reference sequence). CDR3 size: 13 residues. V was trimmed by 6 bases and J by 1 base, leaving 7 bases between them. CDR3 bases: TGTGCCTGTGGGGAGTCCTATAATTCACCCCTCCACTTT. It is translated as CACGESYNSPLHF.